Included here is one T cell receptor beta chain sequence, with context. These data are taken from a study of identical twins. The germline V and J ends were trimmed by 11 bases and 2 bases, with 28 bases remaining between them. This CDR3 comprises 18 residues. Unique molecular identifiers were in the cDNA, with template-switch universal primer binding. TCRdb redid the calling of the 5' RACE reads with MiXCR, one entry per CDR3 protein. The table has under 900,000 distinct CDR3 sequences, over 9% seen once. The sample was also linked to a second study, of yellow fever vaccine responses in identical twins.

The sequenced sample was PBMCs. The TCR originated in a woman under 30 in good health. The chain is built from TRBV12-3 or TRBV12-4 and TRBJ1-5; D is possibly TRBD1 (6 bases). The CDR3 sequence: CAFCLGLVGAGGNQPQHF. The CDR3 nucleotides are TGTGCCTTCTGTTTAGGGTTGGTCGGGGCAGGGGGCAATCAGCCCCAGCATTTT.